The source of this TCR beta chain is a study of molecular identifiers for immune sequencing clone quantification. Whole-study results and caveats: Clones that exceeded 20 RNA copies held over 97% of effector molecules, yet under 1% in naive cells. Spiked Jurkat TCR RNA from one cell was reportedly detectable among fewer than 1.3 million naive cells.

This CDR3 region has 14 residues. Germline lookup yields CDR1 MDHEN and CDR2 SYDVKM. Via MiXCR, TCRdb re-called the PCR reads, giving one row per CDR3 protein. The profile covers about half a million distinct CDR3 sequences, with 20% to 25% appearing a single time and about 0.8% taken by the ten largest. On this clonotype itself: The antigen remains undetermined. It may be a read error: a sequence one base away is much more abundant.

The chain recombines TRBV28 with TRBJ1-5, with D possibly matching TRBD1 (6 bases). This clonotype originated in a human donor in good health. Some libraries in this study had Jurkat cell RNA spiked in. Sequenced: naive CD8+ T cells from blood, with Jurkat cell RNA spiked in. The subset is: FACS-sorted CD8+CD4-CCR7+CD45RA+ naive T cells. The CDR3 protein is CAGSNGQSNQPQHF. DNA for the CDR3: TGTGCCGGCAGCAATGGACAGAGCAATCAGCCCCAGCATTTT.